The entry below describes one T cell receptor (beta chain). The antigen is unknown. This sample was taken from a study of CD8+ T cells in alopecia areata. Whole-study findings and limits: Scalp sequencing also captures normal skin's resident alphabeta T cells. Higher clonality than in normal scalp was seen in lesional scalp, especially alopecia totalis/universalis.

The researchers isolated CD4+ and CD8+ T cells from PBMCs by sorting. Sequencing templates came from extracted RNA that was reverse transcribed into cDNA. The repertoire was sequenced with immunoSEQ multiplex PCR; TCRdb's copy has only in-frame clones and lacks some. There are around 190,000 clones in the sample; around three fifths occur only once, and 4.5% to 6% lies in the top ten. The receptor was derived from a human donor in good health. The sequencing input was CD8+ T cells sorted from blood.

The CDR3 sequence: CASSLAGDQPQHF. DNA of the CDR3: TGTGCCAGCAGCTTAGCTGGGGATCAGCCCCAGCATTTT. V gene TRBV7-6 combines with J gene TRBJ1-5, with D unclear. Germline CDR1 is SGHVS and CDR2 is FNYEAQ. V was shortened by 0 bases and J by 5 bases, with 5 bases between the two germline ends. The CDR3 is 13 residues long.